The clone carrying this T cell receptor beta chain has a handful of counts. The antigen remains undetermined. This entry belongs to a study of T cell repertoires in cytomegalovirus infection. At the level of the study: Alongside well-studied HLA-B-restricted CMV epitopes, recently identified HLA-C-restricted CMV epitopes were also used. Matching HLA type, along with CMV infection, was indicated by public TCR beta signatures. Study findings and constraints: Dominating the ex vivo response were HLA-C-restricted CMV-specific TCR beta clonotypes.

Using its own MiXCR run on the reads, TCRdb lists one record per CDR3 protein. Of about 740,000 distinct CDR3 sequences listed, around 30% are singletons. The source is a human donor in good health (CMV status not recorded). Some clones in this sample may be carry-over from other donors' samples. Source: cultured PBMCs, taken from culture after CMV antigen stimulation.

DNA of the CDR3: TGTGCCAGCAGCGGGCAGACAGGGAGTACCTACAATGAGCAGTTCTTC. Its translation is CASSGQTGSTYNEQFF. This sequence joins TRBV7-2 and TRBJ2-1, with 7 bases aligning to TRBD1. Germline values: CDR1 SGHTA, CDR2 FQGNSA. This CDR3 region has 16 residues. With 5 bases clipped from V and 2 bases from J, the junction kept 9 bases outside the gene matches.